Listed here are 31 T cell receptor beta chains from one sample, sequenced in a study of memory B cells and T cells in multiple sclerosis (dated by TCRdb to the late 2010s). Autoproliferating (CFSEdim) and non-proliferating (CFSEhi) T cell fractions were sequenced separately after stimulus-free culture of CFSE-labeled PBMCs. Altogether, around 50 million CFSE-labeled PBMCs were kept in culture for about 7 days with no stimulus, after which the replicate wells were combined. Their antigen targets remain unknown. Libraries were prepared through the immunoSEQ multiplex PCR assay. TCRdb limited this immuneACCESS table to in-frame rearrangements with V and J called. A share of clones is missing; checked studies link under half to unresolved V genes, and the rest is unexplained. In all, the sample holds about 32,000 clones, and 86% of those were seen once. The ten largest clones capture under 3.5% of the sample.

The sequencing sample was made of PBMCs from blood kept in culture. These receptors came from a human donor with multiple sclerosis.

The chain has TRBV11-1 and TRBJ1-1; D call uncertain. This CDR3 is built from 11 residues. V lost 5 bases to trimming and J lost 10 bases, with 11 bases between them. Germline V gene sequence: CDR1 SGHAT, CDR2 FQDESV (reference sequence). CDR3 nucleotides: TGTGCCAGCAGCCTTAAGGGTGGAGCTTTCTTT. This gives the protein CASSLKGGAFF.

The V gene is TRBV4-1, the J gene TRBJ1-6; D might be TRBD1 (5 bases). The CDR3 is 16 residues long. Trimming shortened V by 5 bases and J by 3 bases, and 14 bases separated the two germline ends. In germline, CDR1 is MGHRA, CDR2 YSYEKL. CDR3 amino acids: CASSSAGRIYNSPLHF. CDR3 in DNA: TGCGCCAGCAGCTCGGCGGGGCGGATCTATAATTCACCCCTCCACTTT.

J is TRBJ2-1 and V is TRBV7-9; 10 bases agree with TRBD2. The junction had 12 bases not matched to a gene; V was cut back by 3 bases and J by 4 bases. Per germline, CDR1 SEHNR and CDR2 FQNEAQ (reference sequence). The CDR3 covers 18 residues. CDR3 sequence: CASSLFSGRGNMYNEQFF. The CDR3 coding sequence is TGTGCCAGCAGCTTGTTCAGCGGGAGGGGAAACATGTACAATGAGCAGTTCTTC.

The chain employs TRBV5-6 and TRBJ1-6, with D possibly matching TRBD1 (5 bases). The germline CDR1 and CDR2 sequences are SGHDT and YYEEEE. V shed 4 bases and J shed 4 bases, with 18 bases lying between them. The length of the CDR3 is 17 residues. CDR3 sequence: CASSPSTASLYNSPLHF. The CDR3, as DNA: TGTGCCAGCAGCCCGTCGACAGCATCTCTGTATAATTCACCCCTCCACTTT.

V gene TRBV5-1 combines with J gene TRBJ2-3; D perhaps matches TRBD2 (6 bases). Germline values: CDR1 SGHRS, CDR2 YFSETQ. The CDR3 has 13 amino acids. Trimming removed 0 bases from V and 8 bases from J, with 10 bases in between. The CDR3 reads CASSLARGGTQYF. The CDR3, as DNA: TGCGCCAGCAGCTTGGCCCGGGGAGGTACGCAGTATTTT.

The chain couples TRBV11-2 to TRBJ2-3; D perhaps matches TRBD2 (6 bases). The CDR3 consists of 14 residues. The germline V and J ends were trimmed by 8 bases and 0 bases, with 12 bases remaining between them. Germline V gene lookup returns CDR1 SGHAT and CDR2 FQNNGV. The CDR3 region has the DNA TGTGCCAGCGATGGGGACTCTAGCACAGATACGCAGTATTTT. It translates to CASDGDSSTDTQYF. The entire variable domain, with the rest obtained from reference TRBV11-2 and TRBJ2-3, is as follows: EAGVAQSPRYKIIEKRQSVAFWCNPISGHATLYWYQQILGQGPKLLIQFQNNGVVDDSQLPKDRFSAERLKGVDSTLKIQPAKLEDSAVYLCASDGDSSTDTQYFGPGTRLTVL.

This sequence joins TRBV7-8 and TRBJ2-6, with TRBD1 matching 7 bases. The CDR3 sequence is 17 residues long. After removal of 5 bases from V and 3 bases from J, the junction contained 10 bases not matched to a gene. Germline assignment: CDR1 SGHVS and CDR2 FQNEAQ. The CDR3 sequence: CASSPRTGTSGANVLTF. In nucleotides, the CDR3 is TGTGCCAGCAGCCCCAGGACAGGAACAAGTGGGGCCAACGTCCTGACTTTC.

This sequence joins TRBV2 and TRBJ2-7; TRBD1 matches at 8 bases. Trimming took 6 bases from V and 3 from J; bases not matched to a gene: 4. The CDR3 consists of 13 residues. Germline loops: CDR1 SNHLY, CDR2 FYNNEI. The CDR3 region has the DNA TGTGCCAGCAGGACAGGGGAGAACTACGAGCAGTACTTC. It encodes CASRTGENYEQYF.

The gene calls are TRBV6-1 and TRBJ1-5; D is uncertain. CDR1 MNHNS and CDR2 SASEGT come from the germline V gene. V was trimmed by 2 bases and J by 6 bases, leaving 8 bases between them. The CDR3 covers 13 residues. This CDR3 reads CASSERPRQPQHF. The CDR3 region has the DNA TGTGCCAGCAGTGAACGACCCCGTCAGCCCCAGCATTTT.

The chain has TRBV9 and TRBJ1-3; D remains unclear. The V gene lost 3 bases and the J gene lost 0 bases, with 13 bases spanning the gap. Germline V gives CDR1 SGDLS, CDR2 YYNGEE. The CDR3 is 16 residues long. CDR3 bases: TGTGCCAGCAGCGATCCGGCGGGCAGCTCTGGAAACACCATATATTTT. It yields the protein CASSDPAGSSGNTIYF.

The V call is TRBV19, the J call TRBJ1-2; D gene unclear. The CDR3 loop spans 15 amino acids. V lost 1 base, J lost 2 bases, and 11 bases lay in between. Germline V gives CDR1 LNHDA, CDR2 SQIVND (reference sequence). The CDR3 DNA is TGTGCCAGTAGTATAGGACTGGGAGTGAACTATGGCTACACCTTC. Its translation: CASSIGLGVNYGYTF.

CDR3 residues: CASSMLGEGTEAFF. The CDR3 DNA reads TGTGCCAGTAGTATGCTAGGGGAAGGAACTGAAGCTTTCTTT. The V call is TRBV19, the J call TRBJ1-1; maybe TRBD1 (5 bases). CDR1 LNHDA and CDR2 SQIVND come from the germline V gene (reference sequence). The CDR3 runs 14 residues. V lost 3 bases to trimming and J lost 5 bases, with 13 bases between them.

The chain is built from TRBV12-1 and TRBJ1-5; TRBD1, the table's D call, lacks a check against the DNA. TRBV12-1 is termed a pseudogene. The CDR3 has 18 amino acids. CDR3 DNA sequence: TGTGCCAGCAGCTTTATTCCCGACAGTCACTATAGCAATCAGCCCCAGCATTTT. It encodes CASSFIPDSHYSNQPQHF.

As concerns this clone: Within the sample, other DNA sequences also encode this same CDR3. The V gene is TRBV5-5, the J gene TRBJ1-3, with 10 bases lining up with TRBD1. The trim removed 2 bases at V and 2 bases at J, leaving 1 base unmatched. The CDR3 extends over 15 amino acids. Germline V gene data show CDR1 as SGHKS and CDR2 as YYEKEE (reference sequence). The CDR3 region has the DNA TGTGCCAGCAGCTTAGGACAGGGGGCTGGAAACACCATATATTTT. It encodes CASSLGQGAGNTIYF. The full variable domain, its missing parts supplied by reference TRBV5-5 and TRBJ1-3, is DAGVTQSPTHLIKTRGQQVTLRCSPISGHKSVSWYQQVLGQGPQFIFQYYEKEERGRGNFPDRFSARQFPNYSSELNVNALLLGDSALYLCASSLGQGAGNTIYFGEGSWLTVV.

The V gene is TRBV2, the J gene TRBJ1-1; the D gene is possibly TRBD1 (6 bases). The germline V and J ends were trimmed by 4 bases and 0 bases, with 12 bases remaining between them. CDR3 length equals 15 residues. The V gene's germline CDR1 is SNHLY and CDR2 FYNNEI. The CDR3, as DNA: TGTGCCAGCAGTGTAGGGGGGACCATGAACACTGAAGCTTTCTTT. This gives the protein CASSVGGTMNTEAFF.

As concerns this clone: Other DNA sequences in this sample translate to the same CDR3. This chain uses TRBV5-1 with TRBJ1-1; D perhaps matches TRBD1 (6 bases). Germline CDR1 SGHRS, CDR2 YFSETQ. The CDR3 totals 13 residues. V was shortened by 4 bases and J by 7 bases, with 14 bases between the two germline ends. The CDR3 DNA follows: TGCGCCAGCAGCCTTATACAGGGAGGTGAAGCTTTCTTT. This encodes CASSLIQGGEAFF.

The chain combines TRBV29-1 with TRBJ2-5, with a possible D match to TRBD1 (7 bases). The CDR3 is made up of 15 amino acids. Germline V gene lookup returns CDR1 SQVTM and CDR2 ANQGSEA. Trimming stripped 7 bases from V and 0 bases from J, with 18 bases between. The CDR3 loop reads CSAWDSGLNQETQYF. In DNA form, the CDR3 reads TGCAGCGCCTGGGACAGCGGGCTGAACCAAGAGACCCAGTACTTC.

The V and J genes are TRBV6-1 and TRBJ2-1; 11 bases line up with TRBD2. V lost 5 bases to trimming and J lost 4 bases; unmatched junction nucleotides: 1. Germline V lookup: CDR1 MNHNS, CDR2 SASEGT. CDR3 length: 14 amino acids. CDR3 bases: TGTGCCAGCAGTCTAGCGGGAGGTTACAATGAGCAGTTCTTC. It translates to CASSLAGGYNEQFF.

The V and J genes are TRBV2 and TRBJ1-1, with TRBD1 identical over 8 bases. The germline CDR1 and CDR2 sequences are SNHLY and FYNNEI. After removal of 5 bases from V and 4 bases from J, the junction contained 6 bases not matched to a gene. CDR3 size: 14 residues. CDR3: CASSQDREVTEAFF. In DNA, the CDR3 is TGTGCCAGCAGTCAGGACAGGGAGGTCACTGAAGCTTTCTTT.

This sequence joins TRBV28 and TRBJ1-1; D gene ambiguous. CDR3 length: 13 amino acids. Germline CDR1 MDHEN, CDR2 SYDVKM. V was clipped by 2 bases and J by 13 bases, with 17 bases between them. The CDR3 region has the DNA TGTGCCAGCAGTTTAGAAGTTCAAACGGGTGTTTTCTTT. Its translation: CASSLEVQTGVFF.

The gene calls are TRBV4-1 and TRBJ1-1; a possible D gene is TRBD1 (5 bases). Trimming cost V 4 bases and J 6 bases, with 21 bases left between them. The V gene's germline CDR1 is MGHRA and CDR2 YSYEKL. The CDR3 loop spans 16 amino acids. The CDR3 bases are TGCGCCAGCAGCCGGACAACAGGAGAGGATATTCCTGAAGCTTTCTTT. Residues: CASSRTTGEDIPEAFF.

Here the CDR3 reads CASTSPGETYEQYF. CDR3 DNA sequence: TGTGCCAGCACTAGCCCCGGGGAAACCTACGAGCAGTACTTC. The rearrangement joins TRBV6-5 to TRBJ2-7; tentatively, D is TRBD2 (5 bases). CDR3 size: 14 residues. The germline gives CDR1 MNHEY, CDR2 SVGAGI. Trimming stripped 7 bases from V and 2 bases from J, with 15 bases between.

The J gene is TRBJ2-5, the V gene TRBV11-2, with 11 bases aligning to TRBD2. CDR3 length equals 17 residues. J gave up 1 base and V 1 base, and 5 bases lay outside the gene matches. Germline CDR1 is SGHAT and CDR2 is FQNNGV. This CDR3 reads CASSLGPSGGPQETQYF. CDR3 sequence (DNA): TGTGCCAGCAGCTTAGGGCCTAGCGGGGGGCCCCAAGAGACCCAGTACTTC.

The chain employs TRBV11-3 and TRBJ2-7; tentatively, D is TRBD2 (6 bases). The CDR3 extends over 18 amino acids. The germline gives CDR1 SGHNT, CDR2 YENEEA. V shed 0 bases and J shed 2 bases, with 20 bases lying between them. Here the CDR3 reads CASSLDAVLRGATYEQYF. In nucleotides, the CDR3 is TGTGCCAGCAGCTTAGACGCGGTCTTGCGGGGCGCTACCTACGAGCAGTACTTC.

The V and J genes are TRBV29-1 and TRBJ2-5, with a tentative D call TRBD1 (6 bases). Trimming stripped 6 bases from V and 2 bases from J, with 16 bases between. From germline, CDR1 is SQVTM and CDR2 ANQGSEA. The CDR3 sequence is 14 residues long. In DNA form, the CDR3 reads TGCAGCGTCCTCGGGGCAGGGGTACAAGAGACCCAGTACTTC. It codes for CSVLGAGVQETQYF.

This chain connects TRBV25-1 to TRBJ1-1; maybe TRBD1 (6 bases). Germline V gene data show CDR1 as MGHDK and CDR2 as SYGVNS. This CDR3 comprises 14 residues. Trimming removed 5 bases at V and 4 bases at J, with 14 bases between. The CDR3 loop is CASSTNRERTEAFF. The CDR3 DNA follows: TGTGCCAGCAGTACAAACAGGGAACGCACTGAAGCTTTCTTT.

With respect to this clone: The germline gene is not matched at one end of the junction; a read error may be the cause. The rearrangement uses TRBV7-7 and TRBJ2-3; no definite D call. Germline V gives CDR1 SSHAT, CDR2 FNYEAQ (reference sequence). This CDR3 contains 16 residues. CDR3 region: CASSPLPRPGADTQYF. CDR3 DNA: TGTGCTAGCAGCCCTCTCCCCAGACCAGGCGCAGATACGCAGTATTTT.

This clone was found a few times. The J gene is TRBJ2-7, the V gene TRBV18; tentative D call: TRBD1 (5 bases). CDR1 KGHSH and CDR2 LQKENI come from the germline V gene. Trimming removed 1 base from V and 5 bases from J, with 12 bases in between. The CDR3 has 14 residues. The CDR3 DNA reads TGTGCCAGCTCACCACGGTCAGGGTCCCACGAGCAGTACTTC. The encoded protein is CASSPRSGSHEQYF.

The rearrangement joins TRBV6-5 to TRBJ2-3; 8 bases agree with TRBD2. V shed 6 bases and J 2 bases; nucleotides not matched to a gene: 7. Germline V gene lookup returns CDR1 MNHEY and CDR2 SVGAGI. This CDR3 is 15 amino acids long. CDR3 nucleotides: TGTGCCAGCAGCTCCAGCGGGAGTGTCACAGATACGCAGTATTTT. Its translation is CASSSSGSVTDTQYF.

This clone was counted a single time. The genes are TRBV15 and TRBJ1-2, with D uncertain. Trimming stripped 0 bases from V and 3 bases from J, with 11 bases between. The CDR3 has 15 residues. CDR1 and CDR2 from the germline V gene are LNHNV and YYDKDF (reference sequence). CDR3 region: CATSRDRTGDYGYTF. The CDR3 nucleotides are TGTGCCACCAGCAGAGATCGCACCGGGGACTATGGCTACACCTTC.

The V gene is TRBV2, the J gene TRBJ2-3; no clear D gene. V lost 6 bases to trimming and J lost 3 bases, with 13 bases between them. The CDR3 covers 14 residues. Germline CDR1 and CDR2: SNHLY and FYNNEI. CDR3 coding DNA: TGTGCCAGCAGCCCAACACGGGTTACAGATACGCAGTATTTT. Its protein product is CASSPTRVTDTQYF.